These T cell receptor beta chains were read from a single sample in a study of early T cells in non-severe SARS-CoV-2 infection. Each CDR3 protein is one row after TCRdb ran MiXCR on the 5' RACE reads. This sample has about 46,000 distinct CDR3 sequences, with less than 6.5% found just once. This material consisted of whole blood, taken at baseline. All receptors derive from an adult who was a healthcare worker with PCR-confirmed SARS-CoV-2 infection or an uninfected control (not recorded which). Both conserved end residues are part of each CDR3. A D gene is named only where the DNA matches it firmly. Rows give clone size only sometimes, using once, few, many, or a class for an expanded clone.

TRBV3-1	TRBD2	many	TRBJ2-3	TGTGCCAGCAGCCAATGGGGCGGGAGGGCCATAGATACGCAGTATTTT	CASSQWGGRAIDTQYF
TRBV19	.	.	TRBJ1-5	TGTGCCAGTAGTATCGGGGAACAGCCCCAGCATTTT	CASSIGEQPQHF
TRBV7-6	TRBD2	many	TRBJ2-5	TGTGCCAGCAGCTTAACACTAGCGGGAGGGCCGGTGACCCAGTACTTC	CASSLTLAGGPVTQYF
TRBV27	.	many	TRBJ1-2	TGTGCCAGCAGTTCAGGGGCCGCGAACTATGGCTACACCTTC	CASSSGAANYGYTF
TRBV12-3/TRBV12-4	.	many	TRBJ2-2	TGTGCCAGCACTCCACCAGGCACCGGGGAGCTGTTTTTT	CASTPPGTGELFF
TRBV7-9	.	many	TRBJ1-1	TGTGCCAGCAGCTTAGAACAGGCGGGCACTGAAGCTTTCTTT	CASSLEQAGTEAFF
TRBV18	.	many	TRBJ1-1	TGTGCCAGCTCTCCCTACTGGGATGGAGGCACTGAAGCTTTCTTT	CASSPYWDGGTEAFF
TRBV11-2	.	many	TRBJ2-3	TGTGCCAGCAGCATTGATAGCGGAGCCACAGATACGCAGTATTTT	CASSIDSGATDTQYF
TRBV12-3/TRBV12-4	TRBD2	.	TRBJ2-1	TGTGCCAGCAGTTTGAGGGGACTAGCGGGCTTCAATGAGCAGTTCTTC	CASSLRGLAGFNEQFF
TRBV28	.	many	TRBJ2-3	TGTGCCAGCATTCTTCCCGGACGGGGCACAGATACGCAGTATTTT	CASILPGRGTDTQYF
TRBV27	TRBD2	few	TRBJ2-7	TGTGCCAGCAGCCCCGGGACTAGCGCTTCCTACGAGCAGTACTTC	CASSPGTSASYEQYF
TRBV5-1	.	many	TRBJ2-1	TGCGCCAGCAGCTTGTTTTCGTACAATGAGCAGTTCTTC	CASSLFSYNEQFF
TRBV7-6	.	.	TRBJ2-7	TGTGCCAGCAGCTTAGGGCCGAACTACGAGCAGTACTTC	CASSLGPNYEQYF
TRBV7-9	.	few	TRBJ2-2	TGTGCCAGCAGCTCACAGGGTCGGGACGCCGGGGAGCTGTTTTTT	CASSSQGRDAGELFF
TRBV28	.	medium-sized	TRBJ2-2	TGTGCCAGCAGTTTGAACACCGGGGAGCTGTTTTTT	CASSLNTGELFF
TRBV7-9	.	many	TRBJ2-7	TGTGCCAGCAGCTTAGCAGCGTCTTCCTACGAGCAGTACTTC	CASSLAASSYEQYF
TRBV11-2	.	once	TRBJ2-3	TGTGCCAGCAGCTTGGGCGGTGCTAGCACAGATACGCAGTATTTT	CASSLGGASTDTQYF
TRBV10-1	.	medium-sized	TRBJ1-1	TGCGCCAGCAGTGAGTCAGGGTCCCGGGGTGAAGCTTTCTTT	CASSESGSRGEAFF
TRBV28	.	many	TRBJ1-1	TGTGCCAGCAGAGGCCCCGGAGGGTCAGGGGCCACTGAAGCTTTCTTT	CASRGPGGSGATEAFF
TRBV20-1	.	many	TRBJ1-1	TGCAGTATACCCGGGACGATGAACACTGAAGCTTTCTTT	CSIPGTMNTEAFF
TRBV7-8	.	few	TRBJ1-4	TGTGCCAGCAGCTTAGGGACAGAAGAAAAACTGTTTTTT	CASSLGTEEKLFF
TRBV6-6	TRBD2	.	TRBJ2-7	TGTGCCAGCAGTTCAGGGACTAGCCGCGAGCAGTACTTC	CASSSGTSREQYF
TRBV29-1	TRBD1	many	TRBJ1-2	TGCAGCGCTGACCCGAGGCGAGGGGGCGATCCTCATGGCTACACCTTC	CSADPRRGGDPHGYTF
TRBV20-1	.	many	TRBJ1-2	TGCAGTGCTAGTTTTACAGGGATCTATGGCTACACCTTC	CSASFTGIYGYTF
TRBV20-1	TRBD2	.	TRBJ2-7	TGCAGTGCTAGGAAACTAGCGGGATTCTCGGGCGAGCAGTACTTC	CSARKLAGFSGEQYF
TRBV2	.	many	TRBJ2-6	TGTGCCAGCAGACGGGGTGGGGCCAACGTCCTGACTTTC	CASRRGGANVLTF
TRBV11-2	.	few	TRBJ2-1	TGTGCCAGCAGCCTCCAGCGGCCGCTGGGGTTTTCGGGTCAATTCTTC	CASSLQRPLGFSGQFF
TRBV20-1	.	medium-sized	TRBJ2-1	TGCAGTGCTAGCGGGAGAGGGTCCTCCTACAATGAGCAGTTCTTC	CSASGRGSSYNEQFF
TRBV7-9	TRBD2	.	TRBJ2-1	TGTGCCAGCAGCCGTCCTAGCGGGAGTGTTAATGAGCAGTTCTTC	CASSRPSGSVNEQFF
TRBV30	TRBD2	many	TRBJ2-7	TGTGCCTGGACGGGAAAGGCTAGCGGGAGTTATTACGAGCAGTACTTC	CAWTGKASGSYYEQYF
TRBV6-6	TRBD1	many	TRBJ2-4	TGTGCCAGCAGGGGGACAGGGCGGGCGAAGAACATTCAGTACTTC	CASRGTGRAKNIQYF
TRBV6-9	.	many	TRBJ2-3	TGTGCCAGCAGTTACTGGACTTCTAGCACAGATACGCAGTATTTT	CASSYWTSSTDTQYF
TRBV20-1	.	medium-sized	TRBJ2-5	TGCAGTGCTAGGATCCCCGGGACTGATGGGGGGACCCAGTACTTC	CSARIPGTDGGTQYF
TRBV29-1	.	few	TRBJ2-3	TGCAGCGTTGGGTTGCGGGGAAAATTGGTAGATACGCAGTATTTT	CSVGLRGKLVDTQYF
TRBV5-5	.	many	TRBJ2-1	TGTGCCAGCATGTTCCCCCGGGTGCAGTTCTTC	CASMFPRVQFF
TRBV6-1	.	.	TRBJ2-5	TGTGCCAGCAGAAACGACAGGACCCAGTACTTC	CASRNDRTQYF
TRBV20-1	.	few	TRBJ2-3	TGCAGTGCCTCCCCTGGGTTCAGCCCAGATACGCAGTATTTT	CSASPGFSPDTQYF
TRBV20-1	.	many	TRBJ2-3	TGCAGTGTTACAGGGGAGGTTATTTGGACAGATACGCAGTATTTT	CSVTGEVIWTDTQYF
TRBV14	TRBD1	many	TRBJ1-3	TGTGCCAGCAGCCGACAGGGGCAATCTGGAAACACCATATATTTT	CASSRQGQSGNTIYF
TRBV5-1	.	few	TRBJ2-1	TGCGCCAGCAGCCTGCTGGAGGCGAGTTCCTACAATGAGCAGTTCTTC	CASSLLEASSYNEQFF
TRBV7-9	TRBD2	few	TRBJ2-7	TGTGCCAGCAGCTTAGGTTCTAGCGGTAGCTCCTACGAGCAGTACTTC	CASSLGSSGSSYEQYF
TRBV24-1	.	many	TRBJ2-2	TGTGCCACCAGTGATACGACTGCCCGGGAGCTGTTTTTT	CATSDTTARELFF
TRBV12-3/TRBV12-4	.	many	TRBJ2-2	TGTGCCAGCAGGCCCGGACGGCGTGCGACCGGGGAGCTGTTTTTT	CASRPGRRATGELFF
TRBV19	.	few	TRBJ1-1	TGTGCCACCAATACAGGGAGAGGGGCTGAAGCTTTCTTT	CATNTGRGAEAFF
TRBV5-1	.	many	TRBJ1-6	TGCGCCAGCAGCATTGATGGACGGGATAATTCACCCCTCCACTTT	CASSIDGRDNSPLHF
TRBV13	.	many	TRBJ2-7	TGTGCCACCTTCCCTGGCGGGGCGAGCTCCTACGAGCAGTACTTC	CATFPGGASSYEQYF
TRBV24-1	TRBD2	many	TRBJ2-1	TGTGCCACCAGTGATACCAGCGGGAGTCCTTACAATGAGCAGTTCTTC	CATSDTSGSPYNEQFF
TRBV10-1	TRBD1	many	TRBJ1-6	TGCGCCAGCAGCGACGGACAGGAGAGAAATTCACCCCTCCACTTT	CASSDGQERNSPLHF
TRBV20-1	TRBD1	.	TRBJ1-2	TGCAGTGCTAGAGTTTCCGGGACAGTGATCTATGGCTACACCTTC	CSARVSGTVIYGYTF
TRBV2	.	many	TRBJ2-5	TGTGCCAGCAGTGGATCCAGCTGGGAGACCCAGTACTTC	CASSGSSWETQYF
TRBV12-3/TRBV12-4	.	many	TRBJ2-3	TGTGCCAGCAGTTTACCCTACAGGGCGGATACGCAGTATTTT	CASSLPYRADTQYF
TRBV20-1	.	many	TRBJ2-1	TGCAGTGCTAGAGTACTCCCTAAATACAATGAGCAGTTCTTC	CSARVLPKYNEQFF
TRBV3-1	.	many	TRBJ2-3	TGTGCCAGCAGCCAAGAAATCGGGGCGGTAGGCACAGATACGCAGTATTTT	CASSQEIGAVGTDTQYF
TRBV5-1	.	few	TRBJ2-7	TGCGCCAGCAGCTTGTCCCGGGGCGCGGGGTACGAGCAGTACTTC	CASSLSRGAGYEQYF
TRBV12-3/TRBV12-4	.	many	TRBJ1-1	TGTGCCAGCAGTTTTACAGGGTTTGTTCGTCACACTGAAGCTTTCTTT	CASSFTGFVRHTEAFF
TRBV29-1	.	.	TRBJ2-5	TGCAGCGTTGATTATTCCGACCTGGGAGAGACCCAGTACTTC	CSVDYSDLGETQYF
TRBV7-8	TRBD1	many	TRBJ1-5	TGTGCCAGCAGCGGACAGGGATATGAGCAGCCCCAGCATTTT	CASSGQGYEQPQHF